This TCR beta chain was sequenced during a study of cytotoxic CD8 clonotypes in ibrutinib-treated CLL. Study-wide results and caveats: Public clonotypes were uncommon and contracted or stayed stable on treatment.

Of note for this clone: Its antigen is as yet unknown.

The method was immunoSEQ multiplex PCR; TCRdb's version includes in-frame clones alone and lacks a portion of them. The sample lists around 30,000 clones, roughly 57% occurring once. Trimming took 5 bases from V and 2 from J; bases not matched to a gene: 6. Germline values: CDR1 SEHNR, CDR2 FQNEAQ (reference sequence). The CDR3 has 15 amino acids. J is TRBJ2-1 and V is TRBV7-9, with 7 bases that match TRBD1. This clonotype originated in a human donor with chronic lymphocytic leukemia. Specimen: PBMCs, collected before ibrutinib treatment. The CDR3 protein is CASSPGTVPYNEQFF. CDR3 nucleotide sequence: TGTGCCAGCAGCCCCGGGACAGTCCCCTACAATGAGCAGTTCTTC.